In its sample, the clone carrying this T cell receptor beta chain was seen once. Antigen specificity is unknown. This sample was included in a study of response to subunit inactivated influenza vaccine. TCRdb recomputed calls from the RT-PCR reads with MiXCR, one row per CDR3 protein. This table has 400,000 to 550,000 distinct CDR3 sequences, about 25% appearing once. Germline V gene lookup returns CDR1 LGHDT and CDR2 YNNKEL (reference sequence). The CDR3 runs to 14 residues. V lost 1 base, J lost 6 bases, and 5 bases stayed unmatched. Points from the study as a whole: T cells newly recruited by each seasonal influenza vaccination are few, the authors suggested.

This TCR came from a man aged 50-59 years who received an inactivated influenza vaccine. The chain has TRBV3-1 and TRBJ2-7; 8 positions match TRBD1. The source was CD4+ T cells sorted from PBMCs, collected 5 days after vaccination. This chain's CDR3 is CASSQGTGFFEQYF. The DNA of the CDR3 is TGTGCCAGCAGCCAAGGGACAGGGTTTTTCGAGCAGTACTTC.